This TCR beta chain was sequenced during a study of cytomegalovirus exposure and HLA in healthy donors. Some clones are missing from TCRdb's copy, which holds only in-frame ones; the method was immunoSEQ multiplex PCR. The sample lists 200,000 to 300,000 clones, less than 95% occurring once. There are 16 residues in the CDR3. Germline V gives CDR1 SGHAT, CDR2 FQNNGV. J was trimmed by 0 bases and V by 1 base; bases with no gene match: 0. The sequenced material came from PBMCs. The source of this sequence is a woman aged 25 to 39 in good health and CMV-seronegative. The V gene is TRBV11-2, the J gene TRBJ2-2; 9 bases map to TRBD1. The CDR3 loop reads CASSLGTGANTGELFF. CDR3 coding DNA: TGTGCCAGCAGCTTAGGGACAGGGGCGAACACCGGGGAGCTGTTTTTT.